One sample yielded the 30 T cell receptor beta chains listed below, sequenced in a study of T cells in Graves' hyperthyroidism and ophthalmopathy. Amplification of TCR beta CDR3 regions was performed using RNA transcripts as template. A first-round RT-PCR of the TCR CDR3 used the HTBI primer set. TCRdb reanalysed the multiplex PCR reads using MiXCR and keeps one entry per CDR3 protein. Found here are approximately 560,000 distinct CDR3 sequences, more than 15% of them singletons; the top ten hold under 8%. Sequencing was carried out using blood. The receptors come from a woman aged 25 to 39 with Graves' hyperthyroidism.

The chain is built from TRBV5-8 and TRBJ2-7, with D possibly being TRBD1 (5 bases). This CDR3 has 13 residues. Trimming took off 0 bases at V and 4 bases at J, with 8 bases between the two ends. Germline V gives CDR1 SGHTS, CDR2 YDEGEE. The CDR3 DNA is TGTGCCAGCAGCTTGGACAGGATGTACGAGCAGTACTTC. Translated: CASSLDRMYEQYF. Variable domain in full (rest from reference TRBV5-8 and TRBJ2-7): EAGVTQSPTHLIKTRGQQATLRCSPISGHTSVYWYQQALGLGLQFLLWYDEGEERNRGNFPPRFSGRQFPNYSSELNVNALELEDSALYLCASSLDRMYEQYFGPGTRLTVT.

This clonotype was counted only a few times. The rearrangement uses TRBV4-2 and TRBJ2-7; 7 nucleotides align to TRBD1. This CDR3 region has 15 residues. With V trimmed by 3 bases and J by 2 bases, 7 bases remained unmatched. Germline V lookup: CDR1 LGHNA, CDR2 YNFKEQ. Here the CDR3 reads CASSHRGQGAYEQYF. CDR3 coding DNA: TGTGCCAGCAGCCACAGGGGCCAGGGGGCCTACGAGCAGTACTTC.

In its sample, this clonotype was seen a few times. The CDR3 loop is CASSNLLGYPRFYEQYF. CDR3 DNA sequence: TGTGCCAGCAGTAACTTACTCGGGTACCCGAGATTCTACGAGCAGTACTTC. The V call is TRBV7-9, the J call TRBJ2-7, with D unclear. There are 17 residues in the CDR3. The V end lost 6 bases, the J end lost 3 bases, and 24 bases lay between the germline ends. Germline-derived CDR1 and CDR2 are SEHNR and FQNEAQ (reference sequence).

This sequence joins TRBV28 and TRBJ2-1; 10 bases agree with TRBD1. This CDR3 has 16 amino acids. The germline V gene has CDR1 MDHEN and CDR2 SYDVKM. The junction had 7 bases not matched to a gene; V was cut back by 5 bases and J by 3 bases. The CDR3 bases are TGTGCCAGCAGTAGCGGGACAGGGGCAAGCTACAATGAGCAGTTCTTC. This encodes CASSSGTGASYNEQFF.

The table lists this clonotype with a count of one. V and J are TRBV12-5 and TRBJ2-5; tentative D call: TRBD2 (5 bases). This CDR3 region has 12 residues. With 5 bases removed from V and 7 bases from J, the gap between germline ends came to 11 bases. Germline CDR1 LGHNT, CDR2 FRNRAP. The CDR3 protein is CASGPGLGTQYF. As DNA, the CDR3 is TGTGCTAGTGGTCCGGGGTTGGGGACCCAGTACTTC. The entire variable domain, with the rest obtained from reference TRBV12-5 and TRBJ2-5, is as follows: DARVTQTPRHKVTEMGQEVTMRCQPILGHNTVFWYRQTMMQGLELLAYFRNRAPLDDSGMPKDRFSAEMPDATLATLKIQPSEPRDSAVYFCASGPGLGTQYFGPGTRLLVL.

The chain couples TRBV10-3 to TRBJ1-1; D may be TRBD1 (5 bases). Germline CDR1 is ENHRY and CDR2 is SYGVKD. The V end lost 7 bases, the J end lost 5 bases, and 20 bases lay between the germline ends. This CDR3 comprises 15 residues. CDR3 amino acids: CAIKEGAEPRTEAFF. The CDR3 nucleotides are TGTGCCATCAAAGAAGGGGCAGAGCCGCGGACTGAAGCTTTCTTT.

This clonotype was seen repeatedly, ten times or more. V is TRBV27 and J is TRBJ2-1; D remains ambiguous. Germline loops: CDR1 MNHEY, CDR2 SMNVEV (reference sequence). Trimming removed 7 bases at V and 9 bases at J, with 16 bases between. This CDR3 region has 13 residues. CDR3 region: CASNPRGGTEQFF. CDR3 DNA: TGTGCCAGCAATCCCCGCGGCGGTACTGAGCAGTTCTTC.

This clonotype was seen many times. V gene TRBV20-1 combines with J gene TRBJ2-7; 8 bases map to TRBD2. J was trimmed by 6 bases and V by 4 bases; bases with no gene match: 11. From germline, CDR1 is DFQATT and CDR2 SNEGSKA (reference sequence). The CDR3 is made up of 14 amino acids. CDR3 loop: CSAKGSGISSEQYF. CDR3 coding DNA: TGCAGTGCTAAGGGTAGCGGGATCTCAAGCGAGCAGTACTTC.

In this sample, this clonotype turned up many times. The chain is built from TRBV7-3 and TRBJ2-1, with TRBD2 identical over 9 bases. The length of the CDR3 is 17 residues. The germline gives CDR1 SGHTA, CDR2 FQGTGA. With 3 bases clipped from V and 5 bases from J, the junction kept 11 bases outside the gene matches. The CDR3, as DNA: TGTGCCAGCAGCTTGGGGGAGGGACTAGCTGCCGACAATGAGCAGTTCTTC. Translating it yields CASSLGEGLAADNEQFF.

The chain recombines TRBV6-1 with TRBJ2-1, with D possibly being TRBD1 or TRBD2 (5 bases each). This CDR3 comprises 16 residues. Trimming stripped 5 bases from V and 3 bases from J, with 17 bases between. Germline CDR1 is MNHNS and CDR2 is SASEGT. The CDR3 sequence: CASSRPGRSHYNEQFF. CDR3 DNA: TGTGCCAGCAGTCGACCGGGACGGTCTCACTACAATGAGCAGTTCTTC.

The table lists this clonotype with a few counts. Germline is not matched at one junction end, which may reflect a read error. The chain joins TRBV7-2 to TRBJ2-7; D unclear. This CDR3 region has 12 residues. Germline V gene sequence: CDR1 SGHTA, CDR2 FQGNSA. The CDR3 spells CASGLDQHEQYF. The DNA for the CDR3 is TGTGCCAGCGGCTTAGATCAGCACGAGCAGTACTTC.

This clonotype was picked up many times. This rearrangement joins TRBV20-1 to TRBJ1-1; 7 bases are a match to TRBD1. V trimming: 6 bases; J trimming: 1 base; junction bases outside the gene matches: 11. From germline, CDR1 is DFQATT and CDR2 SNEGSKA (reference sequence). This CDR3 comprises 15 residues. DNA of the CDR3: TGCAGTGCGCAAAACAAGGGACAGCAGAACACTGAAGCTTTCTTT. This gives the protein CSAQNKGQQNTEAFF.

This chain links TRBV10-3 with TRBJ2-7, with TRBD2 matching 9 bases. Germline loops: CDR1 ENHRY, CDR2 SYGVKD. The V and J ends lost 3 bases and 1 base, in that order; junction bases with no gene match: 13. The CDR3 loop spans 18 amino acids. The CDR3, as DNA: TGTGCCATCAGTGACTACGAGGGGCGGGAGGGCATATCCTACGAGCAGTACTTC. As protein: CAISDYEGREGISYEQYF.

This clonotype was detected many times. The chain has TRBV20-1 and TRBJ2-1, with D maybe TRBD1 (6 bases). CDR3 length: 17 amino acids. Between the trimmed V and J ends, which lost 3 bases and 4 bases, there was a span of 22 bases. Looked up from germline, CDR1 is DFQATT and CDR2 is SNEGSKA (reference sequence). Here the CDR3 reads CSARGQGSLGTYNEQFF. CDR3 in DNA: TGCAGTGCTAGGGGGCAGGGGTCCCTTGGGACATACAATGAGCAGTTCTTC.

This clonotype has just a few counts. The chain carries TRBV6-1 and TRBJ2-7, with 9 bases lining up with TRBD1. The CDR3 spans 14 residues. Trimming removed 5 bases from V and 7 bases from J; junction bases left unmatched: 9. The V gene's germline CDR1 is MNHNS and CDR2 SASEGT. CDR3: CASSRAGQGVEQYF. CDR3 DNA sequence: TGTGCCAGCAGTCGAGCGGGACAGGGTGTAGAGCAGTACTTC.

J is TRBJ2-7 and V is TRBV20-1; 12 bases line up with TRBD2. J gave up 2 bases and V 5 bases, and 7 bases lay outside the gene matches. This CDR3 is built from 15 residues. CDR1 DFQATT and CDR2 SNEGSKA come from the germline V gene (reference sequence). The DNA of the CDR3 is TGCAGTGCTCCCATAGGACTAGCGGGACCCTACGAGCAGTACTTC. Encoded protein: CSAPIGLAGPYEQYF.

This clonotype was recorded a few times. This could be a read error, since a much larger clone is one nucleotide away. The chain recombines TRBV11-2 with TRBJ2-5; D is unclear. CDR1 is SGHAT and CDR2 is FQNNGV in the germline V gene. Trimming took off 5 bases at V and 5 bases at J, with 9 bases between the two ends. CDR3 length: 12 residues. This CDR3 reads CASSAIGETQYF. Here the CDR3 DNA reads TGTGCCAGCAGCGCCATTGGGGAGACCCAGTACTTC.

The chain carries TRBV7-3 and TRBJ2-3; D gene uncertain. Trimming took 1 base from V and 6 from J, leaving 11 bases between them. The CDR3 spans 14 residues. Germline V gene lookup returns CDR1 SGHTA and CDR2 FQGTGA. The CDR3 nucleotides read TGTGCCAGCAGCTTAAAGTCGGCAATCGATACGCAGTATTTT. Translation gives CASSLKSAIDTQYF.

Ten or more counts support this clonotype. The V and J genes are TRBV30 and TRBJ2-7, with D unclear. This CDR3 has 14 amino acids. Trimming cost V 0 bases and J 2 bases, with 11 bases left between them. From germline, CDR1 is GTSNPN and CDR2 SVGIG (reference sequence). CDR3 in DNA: TGTGCCTGGAGTGTACCCCAGGTCCCCTACGAGCAGTACTTC. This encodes CAWSVPQVPYEQYF.

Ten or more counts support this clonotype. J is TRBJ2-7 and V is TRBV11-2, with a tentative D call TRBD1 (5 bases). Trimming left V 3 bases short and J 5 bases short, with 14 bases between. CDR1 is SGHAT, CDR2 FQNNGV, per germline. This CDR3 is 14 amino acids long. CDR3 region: CASSLVGVSDEQYF. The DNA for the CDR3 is TGTGCCAGCAGCTTGGTAGGGGTATCGGACGAGCAGTACTTC.

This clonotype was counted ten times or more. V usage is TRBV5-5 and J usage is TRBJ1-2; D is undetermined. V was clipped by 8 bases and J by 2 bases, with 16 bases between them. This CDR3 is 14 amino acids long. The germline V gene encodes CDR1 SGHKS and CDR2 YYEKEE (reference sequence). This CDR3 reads CASSLGVTNYGYTF. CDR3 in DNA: TGTGCCAGTTCTCTCGGGGTAACAAACTATGGCTACACCTTC. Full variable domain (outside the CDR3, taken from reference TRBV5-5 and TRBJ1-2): DAGVTQSPTHLIKTRGQQVTLRCSPISGHKSVSWYQQVLGQGPQFIFQYYEKEERGRGNFPDRFSARQFPNYSSELNVNALLLGDSALYLCASSLGVTNYGYTFGSGTRLTVV.

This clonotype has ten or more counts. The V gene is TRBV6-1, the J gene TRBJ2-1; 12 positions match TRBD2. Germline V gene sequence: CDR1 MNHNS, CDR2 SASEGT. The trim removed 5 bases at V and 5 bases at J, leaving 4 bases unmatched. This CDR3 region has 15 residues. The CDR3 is CASSTLAGGDNEQFF. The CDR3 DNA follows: TGTGCCAGCAGTACTCTAGCGGGAGGGGACAATGAGCAGTTCTTC.

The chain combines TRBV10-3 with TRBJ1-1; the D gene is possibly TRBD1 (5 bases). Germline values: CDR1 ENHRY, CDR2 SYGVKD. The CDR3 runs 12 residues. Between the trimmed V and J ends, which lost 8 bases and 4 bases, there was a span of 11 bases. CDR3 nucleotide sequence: TGTGCCATCGGCGAGGGGTCCACTGAAGCTTTCTTT. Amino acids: CAIGEGSTEAFF.

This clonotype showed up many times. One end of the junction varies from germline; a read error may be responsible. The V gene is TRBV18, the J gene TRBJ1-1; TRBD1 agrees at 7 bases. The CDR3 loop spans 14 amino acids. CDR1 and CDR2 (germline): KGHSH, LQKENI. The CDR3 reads CASSPQTGRTEAFF. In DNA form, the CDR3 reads TGTGCCAGCTCTCCACAGACAGGGCGCACTGAAGCTTTCTTT.

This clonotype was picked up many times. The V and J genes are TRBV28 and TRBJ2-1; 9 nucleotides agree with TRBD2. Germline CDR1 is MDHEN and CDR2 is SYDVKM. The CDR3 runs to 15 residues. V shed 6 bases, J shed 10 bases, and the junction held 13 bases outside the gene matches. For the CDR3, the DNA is TGTGCCAGCAGCAAACTCTCCGTTAGCGGGGGCGAGCAGTTCTTC. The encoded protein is CASSKLSVSGGEQFF.

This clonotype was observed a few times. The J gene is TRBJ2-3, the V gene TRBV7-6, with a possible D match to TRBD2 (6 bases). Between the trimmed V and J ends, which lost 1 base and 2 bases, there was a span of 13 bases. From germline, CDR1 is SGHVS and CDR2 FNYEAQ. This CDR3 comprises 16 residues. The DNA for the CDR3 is TGTGCCAGCAGCTTAGAATCGGGGCGGGACACAGATACGCAGTATTTT. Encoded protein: CASSLESGRDTDTQYF. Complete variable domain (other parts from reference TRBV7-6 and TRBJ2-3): GAGVSQSPRYKVTKRGQDVALRCDPISGHVSLYWYRQALGQGPEFLTYFNYEAQQDKSGLPNDRFSAERPEGSISTLTIQRTEQRDSAMYRCASSLESGRDTDTQYFGPGTRLTVL.

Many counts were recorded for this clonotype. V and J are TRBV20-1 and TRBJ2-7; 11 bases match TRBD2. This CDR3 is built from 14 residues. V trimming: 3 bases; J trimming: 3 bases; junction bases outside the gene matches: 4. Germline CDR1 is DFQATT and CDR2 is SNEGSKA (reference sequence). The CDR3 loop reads CSASLTSGGYEQYF. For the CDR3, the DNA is TGCAGTGCTAGTTTAACTAGCGGGGGCTACGAGCAGTACTTC.

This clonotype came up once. The DNA for the CDR3 is TGTGCCAGCAGTTACTCATCGGGACTAGCGGACAATGAGCAGTTCTTC. It encodes CASSYSSGLADNEQFF. V and J are TRBV6-6 and TRBJ2-1; TRBD2 matches 11 bases. This CDR3 comprises 16 residues. Germline trimming cut 0 bases from V and 5 bases from J; bases unmatched to any gene: 3. The germline V gene encodes CDR1 MNHNY and CDR2 SVGAGI (reference sequence).

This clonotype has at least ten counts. CDR3 in amino acids: CASSLQGGDMNYGYTF. In DNA, the CDR3 is TGTGCCAGCAGCTTACAGGGAGGGGATATGAACTATGGCTACACCTTC. The genes are TRBV7-9 and TRBJ1-2, with D tentatively TRBD1 (5 bases). This CDR3 is built from 16 residues. With 2 bases removed from V and 2 bases from J, the gap between germline ends came to 15 bases. Germline values: CDR1 SEHNR, CDR2 FQNEAQ (reference sequence).

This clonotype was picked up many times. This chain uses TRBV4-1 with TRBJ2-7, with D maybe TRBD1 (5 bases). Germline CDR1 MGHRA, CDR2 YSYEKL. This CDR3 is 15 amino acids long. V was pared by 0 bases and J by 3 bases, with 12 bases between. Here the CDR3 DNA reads TGCGCCAGCAGCCAAGATAGGGCCAGGGACTACGAGCAGTACTTC. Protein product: CASSQDRARDYEQYF.